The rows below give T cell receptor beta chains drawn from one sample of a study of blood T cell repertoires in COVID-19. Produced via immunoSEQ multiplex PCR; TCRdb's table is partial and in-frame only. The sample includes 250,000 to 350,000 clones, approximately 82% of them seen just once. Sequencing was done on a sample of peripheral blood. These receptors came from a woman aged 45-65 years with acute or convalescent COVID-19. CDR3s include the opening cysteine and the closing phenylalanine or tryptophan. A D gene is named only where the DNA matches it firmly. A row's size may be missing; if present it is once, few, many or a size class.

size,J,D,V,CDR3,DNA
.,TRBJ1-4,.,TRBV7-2,CASSSRPLGGEKLFF,TGTGCCAGCAGCTCTCGACCTTTAGGGGGTGAAAAACTGTTTTTT
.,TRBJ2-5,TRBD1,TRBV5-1,CATKSGTGPLGETQYF,TGCGCCACAAAATCCGGGACAGGGCCTCTAGGAGAGACCCAGTACTTC
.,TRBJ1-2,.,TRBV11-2,CASSLLRGYGYTF,TGTGCCAGCAGCCTATTAAGAGGCTATGGCTACACCTTC
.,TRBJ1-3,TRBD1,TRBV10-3,CAISESGGVSGNTIYF,TGTGCCATCAGTGAATCAGGGGGCGTCTCTGGAAACACCATATATTTT
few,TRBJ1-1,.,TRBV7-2,CASSLDEGSEAFF,TGTGCCAGCAGCTTAGATGAGGGTTCTGAAGCTTTCTTT
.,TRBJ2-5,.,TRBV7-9,CASSLGAYSYQETQYF,TGTGCCAGCAGCTTAGGCGCCTACTCTTACCAAGAGACCCAGTACTTC
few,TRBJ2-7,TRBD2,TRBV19,CASGSASGSKYEQYF,TGTGCCAGCGGTTCTGCCAGCGGGAGTAAATACGAGCAGTACTTC
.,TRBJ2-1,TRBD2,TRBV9,CASSVRGGWSSYNEQFF,TGTGCCAGCAGCGTACGGGGGGGCTGGAGCTCCTACAATGAGCAGTTCTTC
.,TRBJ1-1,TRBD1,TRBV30,CAWRGGQTMNTEAFF,TGTGCCTGGCGGGGGGGACAGACCATGAACACTGAAGCTTTCTTT
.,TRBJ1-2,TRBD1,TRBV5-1,CASSFLDRDYGYTF,TGCGCCAGCAGCTTTTTGGACAGGGACTATGGCTACACCTTC
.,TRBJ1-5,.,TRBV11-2,CASSLEVAGQPQHF,TGTGCCAGCAGCTTAGAGGTAGCAGGGCAGCCCCAGCATTTT
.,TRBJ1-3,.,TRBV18,CASSPVRGSGNTIYF,TGTGCCAGCTCACCAGTACGGGGCTCTGGAAACACCATATATTTT
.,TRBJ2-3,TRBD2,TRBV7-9,CASSPLAGGIVMQYF,TGTGCCAGCAGTCCTCTAGCGGGGGGGATTGTTATGCAGTATTTT
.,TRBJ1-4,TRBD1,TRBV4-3,CASSPLRDRGNEKLFF,TGCGCCAGCAGCCCTCTGAGGGACAGGGGTAATGAAAAACTGTTTTTT
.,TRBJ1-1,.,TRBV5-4,CASSYPTQGNTEAFF,TGTGCCAGCAGCTATCCTACACAGGGGAACACTGAAGCTTTCTTT
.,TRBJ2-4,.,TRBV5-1,CASSLAEEGPRVNIQYF,TGCGCCAGCAGCTTGGCCGAGGAGGGACCAAGGGTAAACATTCAGTACTTC
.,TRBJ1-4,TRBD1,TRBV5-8,CASSLGDRIPNEKLFF,TGTGCCAGCAGCTTGGGGGACAGGATCCCTAATGAAAAACTGTTTTTT
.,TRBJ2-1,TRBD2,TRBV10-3,CAISELRGSGSYNEQFF,TGTGCCATCAGTGAGTTGCGCGGGAGTGGCTCCTACAATGAGCAGTTCTTC
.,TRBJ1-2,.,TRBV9,CASSVDREYGYTF,TGTGCCAGCAGCGTAGACAGGGAATATGGCTACACCTTC
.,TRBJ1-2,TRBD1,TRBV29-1,CSVAQGAQLGYTF,TGCAGCGTTGCGCAGGGGGCACAACTTGGCTACACCTTC
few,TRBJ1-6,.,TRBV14,CASSQGTAHSPLHF,TGTGCCAGCAGCCAAGGGACAGCCCATTCACCCCTCCACTTT
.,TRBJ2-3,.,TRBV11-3,CASSRDGPGAQYF,TGTGCCAGCAGCCGGGACGGACCAGGGGCGCAGTATTTT
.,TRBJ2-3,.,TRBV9,CASSVGSVTGDTQYF,TGTGCCAGCAGCGTAGGTAGCGTAACGGGAGATACGCAGTATTTT
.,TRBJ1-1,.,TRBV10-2,CASSDRRNTEAFF,TGCGCCAGCAGTGATCGGAGGAACACTGAAGCTTTCTTT
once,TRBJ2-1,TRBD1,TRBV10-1,CASSRDRAYEQFF,TGCGCCAGCTCCCGGGACAGGGCCTATGAGCAGTTCTTC
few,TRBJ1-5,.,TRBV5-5,CASSLEGAGNQPQHF,TGTGCCAGCAGCTTGGAGGGTGCGGGTAATCAGCCCCAGCATTTT
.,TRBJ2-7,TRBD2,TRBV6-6,CASRTSGYSYEQYF,TGTGCCAGCAGGACTAGCGGGTACTCCTACGAGCAGTACTTC
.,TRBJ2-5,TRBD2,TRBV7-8,CASSLSTSGETQYF,TGTGCCAGCAGCTTATCGACTAGCGGGGAGACCCAGTACTTC
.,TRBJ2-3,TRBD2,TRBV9,CASSEGLATQITQYF,TGTGCCAGCAGCGAGGGACTAGCGACCCAGATAACGCAGTATTTT
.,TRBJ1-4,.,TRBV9,CASSPPGTHEKLFF,TGTGCCAGCAGCCCCCCCGGGACACATGAAAAACTGTTTTTT
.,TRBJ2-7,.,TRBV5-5,CASSLPGSSSYEQYF,TGTGCCAGCAGCCTACCGGGATCGAGCTCCTACGAGCAGTACTTC
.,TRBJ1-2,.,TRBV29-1,CSVRVWDYGYTF,TGCAGCGTCAGGGTATGGGACTATGGCTACACCTTC
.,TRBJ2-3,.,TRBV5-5,CASSSYGGTDTQYF,TGTGCCAGCAGCTCGTACGGTGGCACAGATACGCAGTATTTT
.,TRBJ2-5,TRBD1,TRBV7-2,CASSSRRGLETQYF,TGTGCCAGCAGCTCACGAAGGGGGCTAGAGACCCAGTACTTC
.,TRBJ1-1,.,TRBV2,CASWGTPGDLAEAFF,TGTGCCAGCTGGGGGACGCCGGGGGATCTCGCTGAAGCTTTCTTT
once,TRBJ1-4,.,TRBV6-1,CASSEGQGREKLFF,TGTGCCAGCAGTGAGGGGCAGGGGAGAGAAAAACTGTTTTTT
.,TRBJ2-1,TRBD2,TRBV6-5,CASSYGRGRGDEQFF,TGTGCCAGCAGTTACGGGAGGGGCCGGGGCGATGAGCAGTTCTTC
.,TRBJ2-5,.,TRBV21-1,CASSNGVEETQYF,TGTGCCAGCAGCAACGGGGTGGAGGAGACCCAGTACTTC
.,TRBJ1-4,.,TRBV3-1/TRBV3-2,CASSQDLGLGGEKLFF,TGTGCCAGCAGCCAAGATTTAGGTCTCGGCGGGGAAAAACTGTTTTTT
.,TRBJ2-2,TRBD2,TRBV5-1,CASSLESVAGGNTGELFF,TGCGCCAGCAGCTTGGAATCAGTAGCGGGGGGGAACACCGGGGAGCTGTTTTTT
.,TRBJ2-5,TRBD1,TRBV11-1,CASSRTGILQETQYF,TGTGCCAGCAGTCGGACAGGGATCCTACAAGAGACCCAGTACTTC
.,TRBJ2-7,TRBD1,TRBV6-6,CASSYEGYRQGEQYF,TGTGCCAGCAGTTACGAGGGGTACAGACAGGGCGAGCAGTACTTC
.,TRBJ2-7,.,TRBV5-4,CASSSGTNKYEQYF,TGTGCCAGCAGCTCCGGGACAAATAAGTACGAGCAGTACTTC
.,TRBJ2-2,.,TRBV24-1,CATSDPSPHRVPGELFF,TGTGCCACCAGTGATCCGTCTCCCCACAGGGTCCCCGGGGAGCTGTTTTTT
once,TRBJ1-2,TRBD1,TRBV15,CATSREWDRDNYGYTF,TGTGCCACCAGCAGAGAGTGGGACAGGGACAACTATGGCTACACCTTC
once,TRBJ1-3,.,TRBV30,CAWSEGGNGNTIYF,TGTGCCTGGAGTGAAGGAGGAAATGGAAACACCATATATTTT